This T cell receptor (beta chain) comes out of a study of tissue T cells after allogeneic stem cell transplantation (dated 2022 in TCRdb). For the wider study: TCR beta repertoires were profiled across many tissues obtained from research autopsies of patients with and without GVHD, as well as in mouse models of GVHD. On the human side, the study was prospective and observational, with no blinding or randomization. Overall study outcomes, separate from this receptor: The patient cohort was small and varied clinically, and sampling depth was recognized as a limitation. The study did not determine which tissue TCRs were alloreactive or antigen-specific, and some clones might have been persisting host cells. Only a few T cell clones appeared in more than one patient, yet motif-based clustering showed tissue-specific repertoire signatures that were shared between patients. In both patients and mice, only a limited portion of the TCR repertoire detected in tissues was captured by blood and spleen T cells. Within patients, how anatomically similar tissues were was a major factor shaping TCR repertoire composition, regardless of disease or transplant status.

Remarks on this clone: Its antigen is still unknown. For this receptor, the gene names and germline sequences are taken from the mouse.

The receptor library was made with the immunoSEQ multiplex PCR assay. TCRbeta CDR3 sequencing was done by Adaptive Biotechnologies at survey depth, reporting CDR3 sequences, V/J genes, productive frequency and template counts. TCR beta CDR3 regions were amplified from genomic DNA rather than RNA. The original methods were these. Jensen-Shannon divergence was used to quantify pairwise repertoire overlap between tissues, with a value of 1 meaning complete divergence and a value of 0 meaning identical repertoires. Tissues were clustered by single-linkage agglomerative hierarchical clustering of pairwise JSD values and displayed as dendrograms. GLIPH2 was run on all patient samples with simulation_depth 1000, kmer_min_depth 3 and cdr3_length_cutoff 8, and groups with more than two unique CDR3s were retained. A standardized tissue-overlap score was calculated by extrapolating Jaccard GLIPH-group overlap across patients to a standard repertoire size of 1000 clones. Linear mixed-effect models, with tissue as a fixed effect and individual as a random effect, were used to test how diversity related to clinical or experimental variables. This is the immuneACCESS table as TCRdb keeps it, with only in-frame sequences that have V and J called. A part of the clones is gone; compared with another copy, unresolved V genes explain less than half, and the rest is unexplained. The DNA gave D and trimming, while V, J and clone size come from that table. This sample comprises about 50,000 clones, roughly four fifths of them detected only once. 0.7% of the sample rests with the top ten.

The TCR originated in a pool of C57BL/6 mice in good health. The sample comprised sorted cells pooled from one or two spleens.

The CDR3 DNA, read in part, is TGTGCTAGCAGTTTACGGGACTGGGGGGGGTATGAACAGTAC. This codes for CASSLRDWGGYEQY. From start to end, the CDR3 is CASSLRDWGGYEQYF. The V and J genes are TRBV29 and TRBJ2-7; 13 bases in between match TRBD2. The missing CDR3 end, 1 residue past where the read stops, is filled in from the germline J gene. The CDR3 sequence holds 15 residues, the cysteine and phenylalanine included. Of the CDR3's DNA, 42 bases were read; they are in frame from base 1. The germline V gene supplies CDR1 MSHET and CDR2 SYDVDS. After removal of 2 bases from V and 4 bases from J, the junction retains 2 bases not matched to a gene.